This T cell receptor (beta chain) was recorded in a study of T-cell reconstitution after alpha-beta-depleted transplantation in children. Study-wide results and caveats: About two months after transplant, alpha-beta T cells reportedly came from several hundred expanded graft clones.

During its preparation, the TCRbeta library received unique molecular identifiers. TCRdb re-derived calls from the PCR reads in MiXCR, one entry per CDR3 protein. The sample carries approximately 290,000 distinct CDR3 sequences, approximately 10% recorded once. The CDR3 spans 14 residues. CDR1 and CDR2 (germline): SGHRS, YFSETQ. V was cut by 0 bases and J by 1 base, with 7 bases left in between. This clonotype showed up many times. Its antigen is not known. Sequenced here: peripheral blood, sampled 180 days after TCRalphabeta/CD19-depleted stem cell transplant. The origin of this receptor is a male patient between 2 and 10 years old who had a stem cell transplant for chronic granulomatous disease, so the T cells may come from the graft donor. The V gene is TRBV5-1, the J gene TRBJ1-1; D call uncertain. Here the CDR3 reads CASSLEARNTEAFF. The CDR3 region has the DNA TGCGCCAGCAGCTTGGAGGCAAGGAACACTGAAGCTTTCTTT.